This TCR beta chain is from a study of tumor and adjacent non-tumor tissue in lung cancer. This sample's RNA came from whole unsorted tissue. Three rounds of nested PCR, following a modified ARM-PCR protocol, produced the TCRbeta library. TCRdb reanalysed the multiplex PCR reads using MiXCR and keeps one entry per CDR3 protein. This sample has about 110,000 distinct CDR3 sequences, with over 70% found just once. This CDR3 is built from 14 residues. Germline V gives CDR1 SGHVS, CDR2 FQNEAQ. V lost 1 base and J lost 4, with 8 bases in between. V and J are TRBV7-8 and TRBJ1-3; D uncertain. Input material: lung tumor tissue. This clonotype originated in a man in his 70s with non-small cell lung cancer. The CDR3 nucleotides read TGTGCCAGCAGCTTAGTACCAGGAGGAAACACCATATATTTT. Translating it yields CASSLVPGGNTIYF. Combining the CDR3 with reference TRBV7-8 and TRBJ1-3 gives the whole variable domain GAGVSQSPRYKVAKRGQDVALRCDPISGHVSLFWYQQALGQGPEFLTYFQNEAQLDKSGLPSDRFFAERPEGSVSTLKIQRTQQEDSAVYLCASSLVPGGNTIYFGEGSWLTVV.